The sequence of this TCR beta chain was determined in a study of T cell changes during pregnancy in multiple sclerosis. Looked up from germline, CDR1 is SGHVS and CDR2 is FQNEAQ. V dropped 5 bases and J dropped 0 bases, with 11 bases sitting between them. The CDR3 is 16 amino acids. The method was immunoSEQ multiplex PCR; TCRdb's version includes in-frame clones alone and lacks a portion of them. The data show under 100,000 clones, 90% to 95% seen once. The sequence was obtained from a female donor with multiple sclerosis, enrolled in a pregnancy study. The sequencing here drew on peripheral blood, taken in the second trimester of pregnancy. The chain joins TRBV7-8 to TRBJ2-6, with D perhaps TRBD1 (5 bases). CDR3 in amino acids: CASSLTGGSGANVLTF. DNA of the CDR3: TGTGCCAGCAGCCTTACAGGCGGCTCTGGGGCCAACGTCCTGACTTTC.